The 12 T cell receptor beta chains reported below all come from one sample, sequenced in a study of shared clonotypes between healthy human individuals. Selected positively for CCR7 and CD45RO-negative, naive CD8 cells excluded terminally differentiated effector memory CD45RA+ cells. Measured with immunoSEQ multiplex PCR; TCRdb has only the in-frame clones, and not every one. This sample yields over 2 million clones, of which about 95% are seen a single time; 0.85% to 1.3% belongs to the top ten. The sequencing sample was made of naive CD8+ T cells sorted from blood. The receptors shown here come from a man younger than 35 in good health.

The CDR3 loop is CASSDSHEQYF. CDR3 coding DNA: TGCGCCAGCAGTGACAGCCACGAGCAGTACTTC. This chain uses TRBV10-1 with TRBJ2-7; no reliable D call. The V and J ends lost 3 bases and 5 bases respectively, with 5 bases between them. CDR1 is WNHNN and CDR2 is SYGVQD in the germline V gene (reference sequence). The CDR3 has 11 residues.

This clone was seen once. The chain is built from TRBV4-1 and TRBJ1-1; D ambiguous. The CDR3 covers 15 residues. Trimming took 4 bases from V and 1 from J, leaving 13 bases between them. CDR1 MGHRA and CDR2 YSYEKL come from the germline V gene. The CDR3 is CASSPAMDGNTEAFF. CDR3 in DNA: TGCGCCAGCAGCCCGGCTATGGACGGGAACACTGAAGCTTTCTTT.

The rearrangement links TRBV5-1 to TRBJ2-2; 7 bases agree with TRBD1. Per germline, CDR1 SGHRS and CDR2 YFSETQ. Trimming cost V 3 bases and J 1 base; bases outside gene matches: 3. The CDR3 extends over 15 amino acids. Written as DNA, the CDR3 is TGCGCCAGCAGCTCCGGGACAGTGAACACCGGGGAGCTGTTTTTT. Its protein is CASSSGTVNTGELFF.

Concerning this clone: The same CDR3 arises from other DNA sequences in this sample as well. This rearrangement joins TRBV27 to TRBJ1-1; 7 bases match TRBD1. This CDR3 is 15 amino acids long. The ends lost 4 bases at V and 0 bases at J; junction bases unmatched: 5. Looked up from germline, CDR1 is MNHEY and CDR2 is SMNVEV (reference sequence). In nucleotides, the CDR3 is TGTGCCAGCAGTTCCCGTACAGGGGTGAACACTGAAGCTTTCTTT. Amino acid sequence: CASSSRTGVNTEAFF.

V is TRBV4-1 and J is TRBJ1-5, with a weak D call TRBD1 (5 bases). Germline CDR1 MGHRA, CDR2 YSYEKL. V lost 3 bases, J lost 7 bases, and 16 bases lay in between. This CDR3 is built from 15 residues. CDR3 region: CASSQGGTAGQPQHF. CDR3 nucleotides: TGCGCCAGCAGCCAGGGCGGGACGGCGGGCCAGCCCCAGCATTTT.

The J gene is TRBJ2-1, the V gene TRBV5-6; TRBD1 agrees at 10 bases. V shed 4 bases, J shed 3 bases, and the junction held 7 bases outside the gene matches. This CDR3 spans 16 amino acids. Germline V gene data show CDR1 as SGHDT and CDR2 as YYEEEE. Here the CDR3 reads CASSTAGTGVYNEQFF. The CDR3 DNA follows: TGTGCCAGCAGCACCGCCGGGACAGGGGTCTACAATGAGCAGTTCTTC.

The chain has TRBV7-8 and TRBJ2-5, with D unclear. V was clipped by 6 bases and J by 5 bases, with 13 bases between them. This CDR3 has 13 amino acids. The germline CDR1 and CDR2 sequences are SGHVS and FQNEAQ. CDR3 loop: CASRERPMETQYF. The DNA of the CDR3 is TGTGCCAGCAGAGAAAGGCCTATGGAGACCCAGTACTTC.

The rearrangement links TRBV27 to TRBJ2-1, with TRBD1 matching 12 bases. The CDR3 runs 15 residues. Trimming at V came to 9 bases and at J to 7 bases, leaving 10 bases not matched to a gene. Germline CDR1 reads MNHEY; CDR2 reads SMNVEV (reference sequence). As DNA, the CDR3 is TGTGCCAGTTCTATGGGACAGGGGGCGTGGAATGAGCAGTTCTTC. Its protein is CASSMGQGAWNEQFF.

This clone was found once. For the CDR3, the DNA is TGCGCCAGCAGCTCCACTAGCGGCCAGCCTAGTTACGAGCAGTACTTC. It codes for CASSSTSGQPSYEQYF. This sequence joins TRBV5-1 and TRBJ2-7, with 8 nucleotides matching TRBD2. The CDR3 extends over 16 amino acids. V shed 3 bases, J shed 4 bases, and the junction held 12 bases outside the gene matches. Germline lookup yields CDR1 SGHRS and CDR2 YFSETQ.

This rearrangement joins TRBV6-4 to TRBJ2-7; D possibly matches TRBD1 or TRBD2 (5 bases each). The CDR3 has 16 residues. Trimming took off 6 bases at V and 0 bases at J, with 18 bases between the two ends. Germline V gene sequence: CDR1 MRHNA, CDR2 SNTAGT. The CDR3 coding sequence is TGTGCCAGCAGACGGGACGTGGACTCCCTCTCCTACGAGCAGTACTTC. This gives the protein CASRRDVDSLSYEQYF.

This clone was picked up a small number of times. The chain joins TRBV7-2 to TRBJ1-2, with 7 bases matching TRBD1. Germline V gene lookup returns CDR1 SGHTA and CDR2 FQGNSA. V lost 2 bases, J lost 4 bases, and 10 bases stayed unmatched. CDR3 length: 16 residues. CDR3 bases: TGTGCCAGCAGCTTAATGGGACAGATCCCCTCCTATGGCTACACCTTC. It translates to CASSLMGQIPSYGYTF.

The CDR3 coding sequence is TGCGCCAGCAGCTTCAGGGAGGTGGGAATGAACACTGAAGCTTTCTTT. Residues: CASSFREVGMNTEAFF. This rearrangement joins TRBV4-1 to TRBJ1-1, with D possibly TRBD1 on 5 matching bases. The CDR3 sequence is 16 residues long. CDR1 is MGHRA, CDR2 YSYEKL, per germline. Trimming removed 5 bases from V and 0 bases from J, with 16 bases in between.